These T cell receptor beta chains were read from a single sample in a study of cytomegalovirus exposure and HLA in healthy donors. Sequencing used immunoSEQ multiplex PCR; TCRdb keeps in-frame clones, though not all of them. Altogether roughly 150,000 clones are present, approximately 88% being singletons, with the ten largest covering 3.3%. The specimen was PBMCs. The receptors shown here come from a woman between 18 and 29 years old in good health and CMV-seropositive. Both conserved end residues are part of each CDR3. Fields, in order: J gene, V gene, D gene, clone size, CDR3 DNA, CDR3 protein. A D gene is named only where the DNA matches it firmly. Clone size is stated in some rows and not others, as once, few, many or a class when expanded.

>TRBJ1-2|TRBV10-1|TRBD1|.
TGCGCCAGCAGTAGGGACAGGAGCTATGGCTACACCTTC
CASSRDRSYGYTF
>TRBJ2-1|TRBV2|TRBD2|.
TGTGCCAGCAGTGAAGTAGCGGGAGGGCGTGGTGAGCAGTTCTTC
CASSEVAGGRGEQFF
>TRBJ2-2|TRBV15|TRBD2|few
TGTGCCACCAGCGACGAACTAGCGGGATTTCCCGGGGAGCTGTTTTTT
CATSDELAGFPGELFF
>TRBJ1-2|TRBV28|.|.
TGTGCCAGCAGTTCTCCGGGAGGGGAGGATGGCTACACCTTC
CASSSPGGEDGYTF
>TRBJ2-2|TRBV12-2|.|.
TGTGCAAGTCGCCCGACCGGGACAGGGGACACCGGGGAGCTGTTTTTT
CASRPTGTGDTGELFF
>TRBJ2-5|TRBV2|.|.
TGTGCCAGAGGACTACCAACCCAAGAGACCCAGTACTTC
CARGLPTQETQYF
>TRBJ2-2|TRBV5-4|.|.
TGTGCCAGCAGCCGGACAGGGGAGCTGTTTTTT
CASSRTGELFF
>TRBJ2-3|TRBV5-4|TRBD2|.
TGTGCCAGCAGCTTGGTCGGGAGGGCGACAGATACGCAGTATTTT
CASSLVGRATDTQYF
>TRBJ2-7|TRBV11-3|TRBD2|.
TGTGCCAGCAGCCCGAGTAGCGGGACGTCCTACGAGCAGTACTTC
CASSPSSGTSYEQYF
>TRBJ2-7|TRBV11-1|.|.
TGTGCCAGCAGCCCCGCCCTGGCGGGAGAGCAGTACTTC
CASSPALAGEQYF
>TRBJ2-2|TRBV7-9|.|.
TGTGCCAGCAGCTTCCCCAGGACTCAGAACACCGGGGAGCTGTTTTTT
CASSFPRTQNTGELFF
>TRBJ2-7|TRBV27|TRBD1|.
TGTGTCAGCAGTACGAGACAGGGGTCCGGCGAGCAGTACTTC
CVSSTRQGSGEQYF
>TRBJ2-3|TRBV7-6|TRBD2|.
TGTGCCAGCAGCTTAGGCGGGAGAAGGACAGATACGCAGTATTTT
CASSLGGRRTDTQYF
>TRBJ1-3|TRBV6-5|TRBD1|.
TGTGCCAGCACCCAGTGGGACAGGGCTGGAAACACCATATATTTT
CASTQWDRAGNTIYF
>TRBJ2-3|TRBV6-4|TRBD2|.
TGTGCCAGCAGTGAGTCGAGCGGGAGCGGCACAGATACGCAGTATTTT
CASSESSGSGTDTQYF
>TRBJ2-2|TRBV9|TRBD2|.
TGTGCCAGCAGCGTACTAGCGGGAGGGCAGAGGGAGCTGTTTTTT
CASSVLAGGQRELFF